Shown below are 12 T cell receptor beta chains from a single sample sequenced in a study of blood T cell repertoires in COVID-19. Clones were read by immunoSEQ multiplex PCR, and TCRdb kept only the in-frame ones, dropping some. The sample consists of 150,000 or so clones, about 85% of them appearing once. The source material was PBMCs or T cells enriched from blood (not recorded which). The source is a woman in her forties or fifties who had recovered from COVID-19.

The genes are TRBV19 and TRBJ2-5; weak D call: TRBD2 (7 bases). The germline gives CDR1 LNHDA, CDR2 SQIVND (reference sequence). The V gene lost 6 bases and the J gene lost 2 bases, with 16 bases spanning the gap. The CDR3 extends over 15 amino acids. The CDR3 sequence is CASSPGGPRQETQYF. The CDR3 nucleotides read TGTGCCAGTAGCCCGGGGGGCCCCCGTCAAGAGACCCAGTACTTC.

CDR3 loop: CASSRGQGGFSPLHF. For the CDR3, the DNA is TGCGCCAGCAGCCGGGGACAGGGGGGATTTTCACCCCTCCACTTT. This sequence joins TRBV4-1 and TRBJ1-6; 11 bases are shared with TRBD1. Germline assignment: CDR1 MGHRA and CDR2 YSYEKL. V gave up 4 bases and J gave up 9 bases; unmatched junction bases: 5. The CDR3 spans 15 residues.

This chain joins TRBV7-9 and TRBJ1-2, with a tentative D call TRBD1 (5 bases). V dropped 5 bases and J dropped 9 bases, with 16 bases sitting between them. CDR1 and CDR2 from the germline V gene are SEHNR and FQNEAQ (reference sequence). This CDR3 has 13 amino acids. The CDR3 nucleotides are TGTGCCAGCAGCCTCGACCTTGACAGTAGCTACACCTTC. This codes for CASSLDLDSSYTF.

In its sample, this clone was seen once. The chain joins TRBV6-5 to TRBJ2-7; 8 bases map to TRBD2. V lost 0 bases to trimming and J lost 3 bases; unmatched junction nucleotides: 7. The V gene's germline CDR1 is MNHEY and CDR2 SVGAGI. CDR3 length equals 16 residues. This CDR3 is CASSYSGGRSGYEQYF. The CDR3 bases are TGTGCCAGCAGTTACTCGGGCGGGAGGTCTGGCTACGAGCAGTACTTC.

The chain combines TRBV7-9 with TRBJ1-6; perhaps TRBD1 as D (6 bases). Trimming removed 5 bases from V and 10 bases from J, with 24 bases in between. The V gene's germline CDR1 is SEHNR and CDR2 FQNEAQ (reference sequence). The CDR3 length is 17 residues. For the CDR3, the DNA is TGTGCCAGCAGCGCAAAACCCACAGGGTTAGGCGAATCACCCCTCCACTTT. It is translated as CASSAKPTGLGESPLHF.

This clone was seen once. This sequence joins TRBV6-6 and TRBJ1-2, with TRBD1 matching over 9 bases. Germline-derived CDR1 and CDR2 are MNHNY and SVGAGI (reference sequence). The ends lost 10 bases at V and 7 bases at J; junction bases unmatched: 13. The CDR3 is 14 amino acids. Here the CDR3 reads CATENRGPGSGYTF. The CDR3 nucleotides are TGTGCCACCGAAAACAGGGGGCCAGGGTCTGGCTACACCTTC.

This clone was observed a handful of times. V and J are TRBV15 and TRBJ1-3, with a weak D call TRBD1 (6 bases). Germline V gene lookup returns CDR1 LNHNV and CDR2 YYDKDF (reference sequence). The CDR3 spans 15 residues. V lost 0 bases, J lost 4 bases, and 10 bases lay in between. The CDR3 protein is CATSRDLGTGNTIYF. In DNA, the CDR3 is TGTGCCACCAGCAGAGATCTTGGGACAGGAAACACCATATATTTT.

Here the CDR3 reads CASIGTSGIQETQYF. Written as DNA, the CDR3 is TGTGCCAGCATTGGGACTAGCGGGATCCAAGAGACCCAGTACTTC. V is TRBV6-5 and J is TRBJ2-5; TRBD2 matches at 13 bases. The V gene's germline CDR1 is MNHEY and CDR2 SVGAGI. Trimming took 7 bases from V and 1 from J; bases not matched to a gene: 3. This CDR3 is 15 amino acids long.

Here the CDR3 reads CAISLGQNFNYGYTF. The CDR3 region has the DNA TGTGCCATCAGCCTGGGACAGAACTTTAACTATGGCTACACCTTC. The gene calls are TRBV10-3 and TRBJ1-2, with 7 bases aligning to TRBD1. The CDR3 contains 15 residues. Germline trimming cut 6 bases from V and 1 base from J; bases unmatched to any gene: 8. Germline V gene data show CDR1 as ENHRY and CDR2 as SYGVKD.

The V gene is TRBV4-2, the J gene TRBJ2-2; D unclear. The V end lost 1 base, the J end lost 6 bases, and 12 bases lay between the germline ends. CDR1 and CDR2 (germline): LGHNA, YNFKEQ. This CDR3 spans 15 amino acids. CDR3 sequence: CASSQASLDAGELFF. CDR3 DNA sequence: TGTGCCAGCAGCCAAGCGTCCCTAGACGCCGGGGAGCTGTTTTTT.

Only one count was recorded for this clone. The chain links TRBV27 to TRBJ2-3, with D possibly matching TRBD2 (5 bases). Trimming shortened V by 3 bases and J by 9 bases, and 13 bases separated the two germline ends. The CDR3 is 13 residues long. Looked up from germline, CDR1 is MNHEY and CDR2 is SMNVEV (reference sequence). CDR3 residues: CASSLPPPGTQYF. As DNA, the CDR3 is TGTGCCAGCAGTTTGCCCCCTCCGGGAACGCAGTATTTT.

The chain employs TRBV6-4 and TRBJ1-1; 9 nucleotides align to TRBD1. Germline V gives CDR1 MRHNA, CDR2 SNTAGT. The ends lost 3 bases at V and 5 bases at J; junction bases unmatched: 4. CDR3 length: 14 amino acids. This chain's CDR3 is CASSEATGGTEAFF. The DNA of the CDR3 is TGTGCCAGCAGTGAGGCGACAGGGGGGACTGAAGCTTTCTTT.